This T cell receptor (beta chain) was recovered during a study of metastatic and nonmetastatic thyroid tumors. About the research overall: Repertoires from malignant and benign thyroid patients were compared across blood and tumor or nodule tissue.

Using MiXCR, TCRdb reanalyzed the PCR reads. This sample carries more than 70,000 clones, over 8.5% of them seen once, and the ten largest clones take 8.8%. This clone was counted at least ten times. Looked up from germline, CDR1 is SGDLS and CDR2 is YYNGEE. The CDR3 is made up of 16 amino acids. The germline V and J ends were trimmed by 0 bases and 9 bases, with 19 bases remaining between them. Ahead of thyroid surgery, no patient had received treatment of any kind. This sequence originates from a female donor with papillary thyroid cancer or a benign thyroid nodule (not recorded which). Some clones in this sample may be carry-over from other donors' samples. V and J are TRBV9 and TRBJ2-1; no clear D. The sample consisted of blood. For the CDR3, the DNA is TGTGCCAGCAGCGTAGTCGCCGGGTCGGGCTTATCTGAGCAGTTCTTC. It encodes CASSVVAGSGLSEQFF. The whole variable domain, remainder taken from reference TRBV9 and TRBJ2-1, is DSGVTQTPKHLITATGQRVTLRCSPRSGDLSVYWYQQSLDQGLQFLIQYYNGEERAKGNILERFSAQQFPDLHSELNLSSLELGDSALYFCASSVVAGSGLSEQFFGPGTRLTVL.